Given below is one TCR beta chain in context. Measured with immunoSEQ multiplex PCR; TCRdb has only the in-frame clones, and not every one. This sample carries fewer than 500,000 clones, approximately 89% of them seen once, and the ten largest clones take 1.3%. These data belong to a study of blood T cell repertoires in COVID-19. The CDR3 spans 13 residues. The germline V and J ends were trimmed by 6 bases and 5 bases, with 11 bases remaining between them. Germline V gene lookup returns CDR1 SNHLY and CDR2 FYNNEI. This TCR came from a man aged 25-40 years who had recovered from COVID-19. The sequenced material came from PBMCs or T cells enriched from blood (not recorded which). The gene calls are TRBV2 and TRBJ2-1; no firm D call. The CDR3 bases are TGTGCCAGCAGACCAGACATTAACAATGAGCAGTTCTTC. Amino acids: CASRPDINNEQFF. The whole variable domain, filled in from reference TRBV2 and TRBJ2-1, reads EPEVTQTPSHQVTQMGQEVILRCVPISNHLYFYWYRQILGQKVEFLVSFYNNEISEKSEIFDDQFSVERPDGSNFTLKIRSTKLEDSAMYFCASRPDINNEQFFGPGTRLTVL.